Presented here are 27 T cell receptor beta chains from one specimen sequenced in a study of OX40 agonist ivuxolimab in advanced cancers. The repertoire was sequenced with immunoSEQ multiplex PCR; TCRdb's copy has only in-frame clones and lacks some. This sample yields approximately 96,000 clones, of which about 90% are seen a single time; 1.5% to 2% belongs to the top ten. Sample: CD4+ or CD8+ T cells sorted from blood, taken in a trial of the OX40 agonist ivuxolimab. The receptor source for this set is an adult with an advanced solid tumor such as melanoma, head and neck, liver or kidney cancer.

This clone is a singleton in its sample. The rearrangement links TRBV9 to TRBJ2-2, with 8 positions matching TRBD1. This CDR3 contains 16 residues. Germline CDR1 is SGDLS and CDR2 is YYNGEE. Trimming took 4 bases from V and 3 from J; bases not matched to a gene: 8. Here the CDR3 reads CASSLGQGADTGELFF. The CDR3 DNA sequence: TGTGCCAGCAGCTTGGGGCAGGGGGCCGACACCGGGGAGCTGTTTTTT.

V gene TRBV18 combines with J gene TRBJ2-1, with 7 bases aligning to TRBD1. V trimming: 6 bases; J trimming: 8 bases; junction bases outside the gene matches: 19. This CDR3 has 17 amino acids. CDR1 is KGHSH, CDR2 LQKENI, per germline. CDR3 protein: CASSGTARLLKSDEQFF. The CDR3 DNA sequence: TGTGCCAGCTCCGGGACAGCTAGACTATTAAAGAGCGATGAGCAGTTCTTC.

In this sample, this clone is medium-sized (0.01 to 0.1%). The chain recombines TRBV19 with TRBJ2-2, with a weak D call TRBD2 (5 bases). V dropped 1 base and J dropped 5 bases, with 5 bases sitting between them. The CDR3 runs to 13 residues. Germline CDR1 and CDR2: LNHDA and SQIVND (reference sequence). CDR3 sequence reads: CASSIGLTGELFF. Here the CDR3 DNA reads TGTGCCAGTAGTATAGGACTAACCGGGGAGCTGTTTTTT.

The V gene is TRBV6-6, the J gene TRBJ1-3; D remains unclear. The CDR3 covers 10 residues. With 8 bases removed from V and 7 bases from J, the gap between germline ends came to 6 bases. Germline CDR1 and CDR2: MNHNY and SVGAGI (reference sequence). The CDR3 DNA follows: TGTGCCAGCCGGAGGAACACCATATATTTT. Its translation is CASRRNTIYF.

The chain combines TRBV7-2 with TRBJ1-1; D unclear. V lost 3 bases and J 0 bases, leaving 5 bases between the germline ends. Per the germline V gene, CDR1 is SGHTA and CDR2 is FQGNSA. The CDR3 runs to 13 residues. The CDR3 coding sequence is TGTGCCAGCAGCTTTAGGATGAACACTGAAGCTTTCTTT. Its translation is CASSFRMNTEAFF. The full variable domain, its missing parts supplied by reference TRBV7-2 and TRBJ1-1, is GAGVSQSPSNKVTEKGKDVELRCDPISGHTALYWYRQSLGQGLEFLIYFQGNSAPDKSGLPSDRFSAERTGGSVSTLTIQRTQQEDSAVYLCASSFRMNTEAFFGQGTRLTVV.

The J gene is TRBJ2-3, the V gene TRBV5-1; tentative D call: TRBD2 (5 bases). Deletions cut 5 bases from V and 4 bases from J, with 11 bases between. The germline gives CDR1 SGHRS, CDR2 YFSETQ. The CDR3 runs 13 residues. The CDR3, as DNA: TGCGCCAGCAGGACTTATAGCGCAGATACGCAGTATTTT. Translated, it gives CASRTYSADTQYF.

V usage is TRBV9 and J usage is TRBJ2-7, with 9 bases matching TRBD2. CDR1 SGDLS and CDR2 YYNGEE come from the germline V gene. Losses at the gene ends were 0 bases for V and 2 bases for J; bases not matched to a gene: 3. CDR3 length: 15 residues. The CDR3 is CASSVGTSATYEQYF. CDR3 nucleotides: TGTGCCAGCAGCGTAGGGACTAGCGCAACCTACGAGCAGTACTTC.

This chain uses TRBV10-3 with TRBJ1-4, with D tentatively TRBD1 (5 bases). CDR1 and CDR2 from the germline V gene are ENHRY and SYGVKD. V was shortened by 2 bases and J by 5 bases, with 6 bases between the two germline ends. The CDR3 consists of 13 residues. In DNA form, the CDR3 reads TGTGCCATCAGTGAGGCAGGGAATGAAAAACTGTTTTTT. This translates into CAISEAGNEKLFF.

V and J are TRBV5-1 and TRBJ2-7, with D possibly TRBD1 on 5 matching bases. Trimming took 3 bases from V and 6 from J, leaving 16 bases between them. The germline gives CDR1 SGHRS, CDR2 YFSETQ. The CDR3 covers 14 residues. In DNA, the CDR3 is TGCGCCAGCAGCTGGGCCTCGACAGCCCGCGAGCAGTACTTC. It encodes CASSWASTAREQYF.

This sequence joins TRBV10-2 and TRBJ2-7; 9 bases are shared with TRBD1. Germline CDR1 reads WSHSY; CDR2 reads SAAADI. Trimming removed 4 bases from V and 4 bases from J; junction bases left unmatched: 8. This CDR3 is built from 15 residues. The CDR3 nucleotides read TGCGCCAGCAGTGGGGAGGGACAGGGTAATTACGAGCAGTACTTC. This codes for CASSGEGQGNYEQYF.

V usage is TRBV14 and J usage is TRBJ2-7, with 9 bases identical to TRBD1. This CDR3 contains 15 residues. Germline trimming cut 1 base from V and 4 bases from J; bases unmatched to any gene: 5. In germline, CDR1 is SGHDN, CDR2 FVKESK. CDR3 in amino acids: CASSQVGTGRYEQYF. The CDR3 nucleotides read TGTGCCAGCAGCCAAGTCGGGACAGGGCGGTACGAGCAGTACTTC.

CDR3 DNA sequence: TGCGCCAGCAGCTTTACCGGGACCCATAACTATGGCTACACCTTC. Amino acids: CASSFTGTHNYGYTF. The genes are TRBV5-1 and TRBJ1-2; TRBD1 might be the D (5 bases). V was shortened by 2 bases and J by 1 base, with 12 bases between the two germline ends. CDR1 and CDR2 (germline): SGHRS, YFSETQ. The CDR3 consists of 15 residues.

The gene calls are TRBV7-3 and TRBJ2-3, with D unclear. The CDR3 has 14 residues. Between the trimmed V and J ends, which lost 4 bases and 5 bases, there was a span of 13 bases. Germline V CDR1 and CDR2: SGHTA, FQGTGA. This CDR3 reads CASSYRLSGDTQYF. DNA for the CDR3: TGTGCCAGCAGCTACCGATTGTCCGGAGATACGCAGTATTTT.

J is TRBJ1-2 and V is TRBV29-1; possibly TRBD1 for D (6 bases). The germline CDR1 and CDR2 sequences are SQVTM and ANQGSEA. The CDR3 has 13 residues. V gave up 3 bases and J gave up 2 bases, with 10 bases separating them. The CDR3 DNA reads as TGCAGCGTTGAGGGACATGAGAACTATGGCTACACCTTC. Its translation is CSVEGHENYGYTF.

This clone was counted a few times. The chain is built from TRBV5-1 and TRBJ2-5, with a tentative D call TRBD2 (6 bases). Per germline, CDR1 SGHRS and CDR2 YFSETQ. V lost 3 bases and J 0 bases, leaving 15 bases between the germline ends. This CDR3 comprises 16 residues. Here the CDR3 DNA reads TGCGCCAGCAGCTCTGGGACTGGGGGGTACCAAGAGACCCAGTACTTC. Its protein is CASSSGTGGYQETQYF.

V is TRBV29-1 and J is TRBJ2-3; 8 positions agree with TRBD1. After removal of 6 bases from V and 0 bases from J, the junction contained 11 bases not matched to a gene. This CDR3 spans 16 amino acids. From germline, CDR1 is SQVTM and CDR2 ANQGSEA. CDR3 residues: CSVGQAWIQSTDTQYF. The CDR3 DNA reads as TGCAGCGTGGGACAGGCGTGGATTCAAAGCACAGATACGCAGTATTTT.

The J gene is TRBJ2-1, the V gene TRBV7-8; D possibly corresponds to TRBD1 (6 bases). V was shortened by 0 bases and J by 10 bases, with 13 bases between the two germline ends. The CDR3 runs to 14 residues. In germline, CDR1 is SGHVS, CDR2 FQNEAQ. This CDR3 is CASSLAGAQGEQFF. The CDR3 DNA is TGTGCCAGCAGCTTAGCCGGGGCCCAGGGGGAGCAGTTCTTC.

This clone appeared a few times. This chain connects TRBV4-1 to TRBJ1-1; D is ambiguous. Trimming took 3 bases from V and 4 from J, leaving 18 bases between them. CDR1 MGHRA and CDR2 YSYEKL come from the germline V gene. The CDR3 is 16 residues long. CDR3 DNA: TGCGCCAGCAGCCACCGGGTACGCACAAGAGGCACTGAAGCTTTCTTT. Protein sequence: CASSHRVRTRGTEAFF.

The gene calls are TRBV7-3 and TRBJ2-1; D may match TRBD1 or TRBD2 (5 bases each). Between the trimmed V and J ends, which lost 0 bases and 5 bases, there was a span of 8 bases. Germline CDR1 reads SGHTA; CDR2 reads FQGTGA. The CDR3 spans 14 residues. The CDR3 is CASSLTGPNNEQFF. The CDR3 bases are TGTGCCAGCAGCTTAACGGGACCGAACAATGAGCAGTTCTTC. The entire variable domain, with the rest obtained from reference TRBV7-3 and TRBJ2-1, is as follows: GAGVSQTPSNKVTEKGKYVELRCDPISGHTALYWYRQSLGQGPEFLIYFQGTGAADDSGLPNDRFFAVRPEGSVSTLKIQRTERGDSAVYLCASSLTGPNNEQFFGPGTRLTVL.

In this sample, this clone turned up once. The rearrangement joins TRBV11-2 to TRBJ2-1; 12 positions match TRBD2. The germline gives CDR1 SGHAT, CDR2 FQNNGV. V dropped 7 bases and J dropped 4; count of bases not matched to a gene: 8. The CDR3 extends over 16 amino acids. In DNA form, the CDR3 reads TGTGCCAGCATCCAGACTAGCGGGAGTGTGTACAATGAGCAGTTCTTC. Protein: CASIQTSGSVYNEQFF.

This rearrangement joins TRBV7-2 to TRBJ1-3, with 7 bases that match TRBD1. The germline V gene encodes CDR1 SGHTA and CDR2 FQGNSA. This CDR3 is 17 amino acids long. J was trimmed by 0 bases and V by 4 bases; bases with no gene match: 9. The CDR3 sequence is CASSYRRTGASGNTIYF. Written as DNA, the CDR3 is TGTGCCAGCAGCTACCGCCGGACAGGCGCCTCTGGAAACACCATATATTTT.

This clone was picked up one time. Sequence at one end of the junction differs from germline and may be a read error. The V and J genes are TRBV6-6 and TRBJ2-7, with 8 bases fitting TRBD1. Germline V gives CDR1 MNHNY, CDR2 SVGAGI (reference sequence). This CDR3 has 15 residues. CDR3: CAGSYDGQGVHEQYF. Written as DNA, the CDR3 is TGTGCCGGCAGTTACGATGGACAGGGTGTACACGAGCAGTACTTC.

The chain links TRBV7-9 to TRBJ1-2; D gene unclear. The CDR3 loop spans 15 amino acids. Germline assignment: CDR1 SEHNR and CDR2 FQNEAQ (reference sequence). Trimming took 0 bases from V and 4 from J, leaving 12 bases between them. The CDR3 loop is CASSLALEVSYGYTF. The CDR3 DNA reads as TGTGCCAGCAGCTTAGCGCTCGAGGTCAGCTATGGCTACACCTTC. Together with reference TRBV7-9 and TRBJ1-2, the CDR3 gives the full variable domain: DTGVSQNPRHKITKRGQNVTFRCDPISEHNRLYWYRQTLGQGPEFLTYFQNEAQLEKSRLLSDRFSAERPKGSFSTLEIQRTEQGDSAMYLCASSLALEVSYGYTFGSGTRLTVV.

This chain uses TRBV5-6 with TRBJ2-1; D gene ambiguous. This CDR3 has 14 residues. The ends were cut back, 0 bases at V and 4 bases at J, with 8 bases in the middle. Germline CDR1 reads SGHDT; CDR2 reads YYEEEE. CDR3 in DNA: TGTGCCAGCAGCTTGGTGAGCCGGTACAATGAGCAGTTCTTC. It codes for CASSLVSRYNEQFF. Full variable domain (missing parts from reference TRBV5-6 and TRBJ2-1): DAGVTQSPTHLIKTRGQQVTLRCSPKSGHDTVSWYQQALGQGPQFIFQYYEEEERQRGNFPDRFSGHQFPNYSSELNVNALLLGDSALYLCASSLVSRYNEQFFGPGTRLTVL.

The chain employs TRBV5-4 and TRBJ2-3; TRBD2 agrees at 16 bases. The J segment lost 5 bases and the V segment lost 3 bases, leaving 9 bases of the junction unmatched. The CDR3 length is 18 residues. Per the germline V gene, CDR1 is SGHNT and CDR2 is YYREEE (reference sequence). The CDR3 protein is CASSSPGLAGGPEDTQYF. The CDR3 nucleotides are TGTGCCAGCAGCTCCCCGGGACTAGCGGGAGGGCCGGAAGATACGCAGTATTTT.

The table lists this clone with a count of one. The chain combines TRBV7-2 with TRBJ2-3; no firm D call. This CDR3 has 15 amino acids. Germline V gene sequence: CDR1 SGHTA, CDR2 FQGNSA. Trimming shortened V by 7 bases and J by 3 bases, and 17 bases separated the two germline ends. The CDR3 reads CASTPSGLPTDTQYF. Here the CDR3 DNA reads TGTGCCAGCACCCCTAGTGGCCTACCTACAGATACGCAGTATTTT. The full variable domain, rest sourced from reference TRBV7-2 and TRBJ2-3, is GAGVSQSPSNKVTEKGKDVELRCDPISGHTALYWYRQSLGQGLEFLIYFQGNSAPDKSGLPSDRFSAERTGGSVSTLTIQRTQQEDSAVYLCASTPSGLPTDTQYFGPGTRLTVL.

Written as DNA, the CDR3 is TGTGCCAGCAGTTTAGGTAACTCCTACGAGCAGTACTTC. Protein product: CASSLGNSYEQYF. V gene TRBV28 combines with J gene TRBJ2-7, with unresolved D. Germline V gene lookup returns CDR1 MDHEN and CDR2 SYDVKM. V lost 2 bases, J lost 0 bases, and 5 bases lay in between. The CDR3 spans 13 residues.